The rows below give T cell receptor beta chains drawn from one sample of a study of T cell responses to AZD1222 COVID-19 vaccine. The method was immunoSEQ multiplex PCR; TCRdb's version includes in-frame clones alone and lacks a portion of them. This sample has approximately 61,000 clones, with about four fifths found just once. The sample was peripheral blood, taken 28 days after the second AZD1222 dose. Receptor source: an adult who received the AZD1222 COVID-19 vaccine. The CDR3 runs from the conserved cysteine through the conserved F or W. A D gene is named only where the DNA matches it firmly. Clone size is stated in some rows and not others, as once, few, many or a class when expanded.

length	D	size	J	V	CDR3	DNA
13	NA	few	TRBJ2-1	TRBV7-3	CASSPNRVGEQFF	TGTGCCAGCAGCCCCAACCGGGTCGGTGAGCAGTTCTTC
16	TRBD2	NA	TRBJ2-7	TRBV19	CASSTLPSGRVNEQYF	TGTGCCAGTAGTACTCTGCCTAGCGGGAGGGTAAACGAGCAGTACTTC
14	TRBD1	NA	TRBJ2-3	TRBV11-1	CASSLRTGADTQYF	TGTGCCAGCAGCTTAAGGACAGGGGCAGATACGCAGTATTTT
15	NA	NA	TRBJ1-6	TRBV6-5	CASSYGGQPGSPLHF	TGTGCCAGCAGTTACGGAGGGCAGCCGGGTTCACCCCTCCACTTT
14	TRBD1	NA	TRBJ1-4	TRBV30	CAWSVQGGREKLFF	TGTGCCTGGAGTGTACAGGGGGGAAGAGAAAAACTGTTTTTT
14	NA	NA	TRBJ2-1	TRBV6-2/TRBV6-3	CASSYRGYNNEQFF	TGTGCCAGCAGTTACCGTGGTTACAACAATGAGCAGTTCTTC
15	TRBD1	few	TRBJ2-7	TRBV19	CASSIVRDSRVEQYF	TGTGCCAGTAGTATAGTCCGGGACAGTCGGGTCGAGCAGTACTTC
15	NA	NA	TRBJ2-7	TRBV12-5	CASGLALGSSYEQYF	TGTGCTAGTGGTTTGGCGCTGGGGTCTTCTTACGAGCAGTACTTC
14	NA	once	TRBJ2-5	TRBV19	CASKAGGIRETQYF	TGTGCCAGTAAGGCTGGGGGAATACGGGAGACCCAGTACTTC
15	NA	NA	TRBJ1-6	TRBV27	CASSLWSGPNSPLHF	TGTGCCAGCAGTTTATGGTCGGGACCGAATTCACCCCTCCACTTT
15	TRBD2	NA	TRBJ2-7	TRBV19	CASRPSGRAAYEQYF	TGTGCCAGTAGACCTAGCGGGAGGGCAGCCTACGAGCAGTACTTC
15	TRBD1	NA	TRBJ1-4	TRBV19	CASSIVGTGVEKLFF	TGTGCCAGTAGTATAGTCGGGACAGGGGTAGAAAAACTGTTTTTT
15	NA	few	TRBJ2-7	TRBV18	CASSSTGATTYEQYF	TGTGCCAGCTCATCAACAGGTGCCACTACCTACGAGCAGTACTTC
12	NA	NA	TRBJ1-1	TRBV5-1	CASSPAGREAFF	TGCGCCAGCAGCCCGGCGGGGAGAGAAGCTTTCTTT
14	NA	NA	TRBJ1-5	TRBV6-5	CASSRMTGGQPQHF	TGTGCCAGCAGTCGGATGACAGGAGGGCAGCCCCAGCATTTT
15	TRBD2	NA	TRBJ2-7	TRBV18	CASSPTSGISYEQYF	TGTGCCAGCTCCCCGACTAGCGGGATCTCCTACGAGCAGTACTTC
15	NA	NA	TRBJ2-7	TRBV28	CASSSPPGASYEQYF	TGTGCCAGCAGTTCCCCCCCAGGGGCTTCCTACGAGCAGTACTTC
17	NA	NA	TRBJ2-3	TRBV3-1/TRBV3-2	CASSQNWHREDADTQYF	TGTGCCAGCAGCCAAAACTGGCACAGGGAAGATGCAGATACGCAGTATTTT
18	TRBD2	few	TRBJ2-1	TRBV30	CAWSSGLAGGRAYNEQFF	TGTGCCTGGAGCTCCGGACTAGCGGGAGGCCGGGCCTACAATGAGCAGTTCTTC
12	NA	NA	TRBJ2-7	TRBV6-6	CATQAGGHEQYF	TGTGCCACCCAAGCGGGCGGGCACGAGCAGTACTTC
14	NA	NA	TRBJ2-2	TRBV27	CASSITRNTGELFF	TGTGCCAGCAGTATAACAAGGAACACCGGGGAGCTGTTTTTT
13	TRBD2	NA	TRBJ2-1	TRBV2	CASRPSGRGEQFF	TGTGCCAGCAGGCCTAGCGGGAGGGGTGAGCAGTTCTTC
16	TRBD2	few	TRBJ2-7	TRBV7-9	CASSGRTSGERNEQYF	TGTGCCAGCAGCGGACGGACTAGCGGGGAAAGGAACGAGCAGTACTTC
14	NA	NA	TRBJ2-7	TRBV25-1	CASSEELWFEEQYF	TGTGCCAGCAGTGAAGAGTTATGGTTCGAAGAGCAGTACTTC
11	NA	NA	TRBJ2-1	TRBV19	CASRSYNEQFF	TGTGCCAGTAGAAGCTACAATGAGCAGTTCTTC
15	NA	NA	TRBJ1-4	TRBV15	CATGFTGTYNEKLFF	TGTGCCACAGGCTTTACCGGGACATATAATGAAAAACTGTTTTTT
12	NA	NA	TRBJ2-1	TRBV9	CASSPLGHEQFF	TGTGCCAGCAGCCCGCTAGGCCATGAGCAGTTCTTC
16	TRBD2	NA	TRBJ2-1	TRBV30	CAWRTSGTFSYNEQFF	TGTGCCTGGAGGACTAGCGGGACCTTCTCCTACAATGAGCAGTTCTTC
14	NA	NA	TRBJ1-1	TRBV6-5	CASRDPTGGFEAFF	TGTGCCAGCAGGGACCCGACAGGAGGTTTTGAAGCTTTCTTT
18	NA	NA	TRBJ2-4	TRBV19	CASSLALDTPLAKNIQYF	TGTGCCAGTAGTCTAGCGTTGGACACACCACTAGCCAAAAACATTCAGTACTTC
14	NA	NA	TRBJ2-1	TRBV6-5	CASSRDFSYNEQFF	TGTGCCAGCAGTCGGGACTTCTCCTACAATGAGCAGTTCTTC
17	NA	NA	TRBJ1-1	TRBV5-5	CASSFTAGAWVASEAFF	TGTGCCAGCAGCTTTACTGCGGGGGCGTGGGTGGCCTCTGAAGCTTTCTTT
14	TRBD2	NA	TRBJ2-7	TRBV10-3	CAIRASGNSYEQYF	TGTGCCATCAGAGCTAGCGGGAACTCCTACGAGCAGTACTTC
14	NA	NA	TRBJ2-3	TRBV27	CASSSAGATDTQYF	TGTGCCAGCAGTTCGGCGGGGGCAACAGATACGCAGTATTTT
14	NA	NA	TRBJ2-7	TRBV5-1	CASRSTTGRYEQYF	TGCGCCAGCAGATCAACGACAGGTCGCTACGAGCAGTACTTC
13	TRBD1	NA	TRBJ2-4	TRBV30	CAWSSGGWNIQYF	TGTGCCTGGAGCTCAGGGGGCTGGAACATTCAGTACTTC